The entry below gives a single T cell receptor (beta chain) sequence along with its context. The antigen is not known. This CDR3 is built from 15 residues. Germline CDR1 and CDR2: SGHTA and FQGNSA. V lost 1 base, J lost 0 bases, and 7 bases lay in between. The data stem from a study of cytomegalovirus exposure and HLA in healthy donors. Findings of the study overall: The listing of approximately 160 TCR beta chains classed them as cytomegalovirus-associated.

The PCR used 60 Vbeta and 13 Jbeta primers. The assay was immunoSEQ multiplex PCR, and TCRdb's table has in-frame clones only and misses some. This table has roughly 100,000 clones, approximately 69% appearing once. V and J are TRBV7-2 and TRBJ1-3; no reliable D call. The receptor was derived from a man aged 30-40 years in good health and CMV-seronegative. The source material was PBMCs. CDR3 nucleotides: TGTGCCAGCAGCTTAGGGCAGGTCTCTGGAAACACCATATATTTT. Its translation: CASSLGQVSGNTIYF.